These 2 T cell receptor beta chains share one sample of origin, sequenced in a study of monozygotic twins with cystic fibrosis. The method was immunoSEQ multiplex PCR; TCRdb's version includes in-frame clones alone and lacks a portion of them. This table has about 21,000 clones, roughly 89% appearing once. Sequencing used blood. The receptors stem from a girl under 10 years old with cystic fibrosis.

The V call is TRBV30, the J call TRBJ1-4; 7 nucleotides match TRBD1. The CDR3 sequence is 15 residues long. Germline CDR1 GTSNPN, CDR2 SVGIG (reference sequence). The V and J ends lost 2 bases and 7 bases, in that order; junction bases with no gene match: 10. CDR3: CAWSNRTGGGEKLFF. The CDR3 DNA reads as TGTGCCTGGAGTAACCGGACAGGCGGGGGTGAAAAACTGTTTTTT.

This clone was observed a single time. This chain uses TRBV25-1 with TRBJ1-1; D uncertain. The CDR3 is 14 amino acids. V shed 6 bases and J shed 1 base, with 12 bases lying between them. Germline V gene lookup returns CDR1 MGHDK and CDR2 SYGVNS. For the CDR3, the DNA is TGTGCCAGCAGCGACTCTGGAGAGAACACTGAAGCTTTCTTT. It is translated as CASSDSGENTEAFF.